Following are 26 T cell receptor beta chains from one sample sequenced in a study of control samples from healthy donors and cancer patients. Profiling relied on immunoSEQ multiplex PCR, and the TCRdb table lists in-frame clones only, not all of them. The table lists about 170,000 clones, roughly 94% of them singletons. Material for sequencing was blood. Receptors were obtained from a woman between 18 and 29 years old in good health.

This rearrangement joins TRBV9 to TRBJ1-5; possibly TRBD1 for D (5 bases). Germline values: CDR1 SGDLS, CDR2 YYNGEE. This CDR3 has 14 residues. Trimming took off 4 bases at V and 10 bases at J, with 18 bases between the two ends. The CDR3 is CASSPGTGVGPQHF. In DNA, the CDR3 is TGTGCCAGCAGCCCAGGGACGGGGGTCGGCCCCCAGCATTTT.

The gene calls are TRBV9 and TRBJ1-3; D gene uncertain. Germline-derived CDR1 and CDR2 are SGDLS and YYNGEE. This CDR3 is 15 amino acids long. V was cut by 3 bases and J by 3 bases, with 13 bases left in between. CDR3 residues: CASSGRGIVGNTIYF. For the CDR3, the DNA is TGTGCCAGCAGCGGCCGAGGTATAGTTGGAAACACCATATATTTT.

The chain links TRBV5-4 to TRBJ2-5; D possibly corresponds to TRBD2 (6 bases). The CDR3 length is 13 residues. Germline-derived CDR1 and CDR2 are SGHNT and YYREEE (reference sequence). The V end lost 4 bases, the J end lost 3 bases, and 10 bases lay between the germline ends. The CDR3 nucleotides are TGTGCCAGCAGCCGGAGACTAGAAGAGACCCAGTACTTC. It specifies CASSRRLEETQYF.

The rearrangement joins TRBV7-3 to TRBJ1-1; D gene unclear. The CDR3 runs 13 residues. Germline-derived CDR1 and CDR2 are SGHTA and FQGTGA. V was cut by 1 base and J by 5 bases, with 8 bases left in between. The CDR3 DNA reads TGTGCCAGCAGCTTAAATTGGGCGACTGAAGCTTTCTTT. This sequence encodes CASSLNWATEAFF.

The CDR3 loop reads CASSYGVAGGEQFF. The CDR3 nucleotides are TGTGCCAGCAGTTACGGGGTAGCTGGAGGTGAGCAGTTCTTC. The V gene is TRBV6-2 or TRBV6-3, the J gene TRBJ2-1, with D tentatively TRBD2 (5 bases). In germline, CDR1 is MNHEY, CDR2 SVGEGT. This CDR3 is 14 amino acids long. V was clipped by 2 bases and J by 9 bases, with 14 bases between them.

In the case of this clone: The junction and the germline gene differ at one end; a read error may be behind it. The gene calls are TRBV6-1 and TRBJ1-2; TRBD1 might be the D (5 bases). CDR1 and CDR2 (germline): MNHNS, SASEGT. The CDR3 runs 15 residues. The CDR3 coding sequence is TGTGCCAGCACTGAAAACGGGGCTCTTGGGTATGGCTACACCTTC. Its translation is CASTENGALGYGYTF.

As regards this clone: Other DNA sequences in the same sample also yield this CDR3. V is TRBV5-1 and J is TRBJ1-3; TRBD1 agrees at 9 bases. The germline gives CDR1 SGHRS, CDR2 YFSETQ. The CDR3 has 15 amino acids. V trimming: 0 bases; J trimming: 4 bases; junction bases outside the gene matches: 2. As DNA, the CDR3 is TGCGCCAGCAGCTTGGTACAGGGGGCCGGAAACACCATATATTTT. Its translation is CASSLVQGAGNTIYF.

V is TRBV6-5 and J is TRBJ2-7, with D possibly TRBD2 on 5 matching bases. CDR1 and CDR2 from the germline V gene are MNHEY and SVGAGI. The CDR3 contains 13 residues. V was trimmed by 7 bases and J by 6 bases, leaving 16 bases between them. CDR3 in DNA: TGTGCCAGCATTTGGAGGCTGCTGGGCGAGCAGTACTTC. Residues: CASIWRLLGEQYF.

This clone has just one count. The rearrangement links TRBV3-1 (or the pseudogene TRBV3-2) to TRBJ2-5, with D perhaps matching TRBD2 (5 bases). The V gene's germline CDR1 is LGHDT and CDR2 YNNKEL (reference sequence). V lost 4 bases to trimming and J lost 7 bases, with 13 bases between them. The CDR3 covers 13 residues. The CDR3, as DNA: TGTGCCAGCAGCCTGGGCGGAGGCGGGACCCAGTACTTC. It translates to CASSLGGGGTQYF.

This clone was seen a single time. J is TRBJ1-2 and V is TRBV6-5, with a tentative D call TRBD1 (6 bases). The CDR3 is made up of 14 amino acids. The V gene's germline CDR1 is MNHEY and CDR2 SVGAGI. Deletions cut 5 bases from V and 5 bases from J, with 15 bases between. The CDR3 DNA reads as TGTGCCAGCAGTCTATCCCGACAGGAATATGGCTACACCTTC. Its protein product is CASSLSRQEYGYTF.

The chain combines TRBV19 with TRBJ1-4, with a tentative D call TRBD1 (6 bases). From germline, CDR1 is LNHDA and CDR2 SQIVND (reference sequence). Trimming removed 8 bases from V and 3 bases from J, with 19 bases in between. The CDR3 is 16 residues long. CDR3 sequence reads: CASSGYGGAANEKLFF. DNA for the CDR3: TGTGCCAGTTCCGGATATGGGGGCGCCGCTAATGAAAAACTGTTTTTT.

The rearrangement links TRBV4-2 to TRBJ2-1, with 8 bases matching TRBD2. Looked up from germline, CDR1 is LGHNA and CDR2 is YNFKEQ. This CDR3 has 15 residues. V lost 4 bases, J lost 0 bases, and 2 bases stayed unmatched. CDR3 nucleotides: TGTGCCAGCAGCCGAAGCGGGAGCTCCTACAATGAGCAGTTCTTC. It translates to CASSRSGSSYNEQFF.

This clone was detected once. The CDR3 nucleotides are TGTGCCAGCAGCATCAAAGGAGTCAGCCCCTCTGGAAACACCATATATTTT. Translating gives CASSIKGVSPSGNTIYF. This chain links TRBV11-2 with TRBJ1-3, with D hard to call. Germline V gene sequence: CDR1 SGHAT, CDR2 FQNNGV. The CDR3 has 17 residues. Trimming cost V 5 bases and J 0 bases, with 17 bases left between them. Full variable domain (remainder filled in from reference TRBV11-2 and TRBJ1-3): EAGVAQSPRYKIIEKRQSVAFWCNPISGHATLYWYQQILGQGPKLLIQFQNNGVVDDSQLPKDRFSAERLKGVDSTLKIQPAKLEDSAVYLCASSIKGVSPSGNTIYFGEGSWLTVV.

This chain links TRBV28 with TRBJ1-4, with 7 bases aligning to TRBD1. The CDR3 spans 15 residues. After removal of 5 bases from V and 8 bases from J, the junction contained 11 bases not matched to a gene. The germline V gene encodes CDR1 MDHEN and CDR2 SYDVKM. Here the CDR3 DNA reads TGTGCCAGCAGTCCGGCGACAGGGTCGGAAGAAAAACTGTTTTTT. Translation gives CASSPATGSEEKLFF.

The chain recombines TRBV7-2 with TRBJ2-7; 15 nucleotides match TRBD2. V was pared by 5 bases and J by 6 bases, with 5 bases of the junction left unmatched. This CDR3 is built from 15 residues. Germline CDR1 is SGHTA and CDR2 is FQGNSA. The CDR3 is CASSRTSGGVAEQYF. The CDR3 region has the DNA TGTGCCAGCAGCCGGACTAGCGGGGGGGTGGCCGAGCAGTACTTC. Full variable domain (outside the CDR3, taken from reference TRBV7-2 and TRBJ2-7): GAGVSQSPSNKVTEKGKDVELRCDPISGHTALYWYRQSLGQGLEFLIYFQGNSAPDKSGLPSDRFSAERTGGSVSTLTIQRTQQEDSAVYLCASSRTSGGVAEQYFGPGTRLTVT.

This rearrangement joins TRBV2 to TRBJ2-7; D may be TRBD1 (6 bases). Germline CDR1 is SNHLY and CDR2 is FYNNEI. V was cut by 6 bases and J by 7 bases, with 22 bases left in between. The CDR3 has 15 residues. The chain's CDR3 is CASSVSHRETGEQYF. In DNA form, the CDR3 reads TGTGCCAGCAGCGTATCCCACAGGGAAACCGGTGAGCAGTACTTC. The whole variable domain, filled in from reference TRBV2 and TRBJ2-7, reads EPEVTQTPSHQVTQMGQEVILRCVPISNHLYFYWYRQILGQKVEFLVSFYNNEISEKSEIFDDQFSVERPDGSNFTLKIRSTKLEDSAMYFCASSVSHRETGEQYFGPGTRLTVT.

This sequence joins TRBV27 and TRBJ1-1; D remains ambiguous. V gave up 0 bases and J gave up 11 bases, with 4 bases separating them. Germline loops: CDR1 MNHEY, CDR2 SMNVEV (reference sequence). The CDR3 sequence is 10 residues long. CDR3 in DNA: TGTGCCAGCAGTTTATCGACGGCTTTCTTT. Amino acid sequence: CASSLSTAFF.

The rearrangement links TRBV5-1 to TRBJ1-1, with 8 bases fitting TRBD1. CDR3 length: 17 residues. Germline V gives CDR1 SGHRS, CDR2 YFSETQ. Trimming cost V 3 bases and J 4 bases; bases outside gene matches: 14. CDR3 amino acids: CASSSTGATPGGTEAFF. CDR3 bases: TGCGCCAGCAGCTCGACAGGGGCTACTCCGGGGGGCACTGAAGCTTTCTTT. Variable domain in full (rest from reference TRBV5-1 and TRBJ1-1): KAGVTQTPRYLIKTRGQQVTLSCSPISGHRSVSWYQQTPGQGLQFLFEYFSETQRNKGNFPGRFSGRQFSNSRSEMNVSTLELGDSALYLCASSSTGATPGGTEAFFGQGTRLTVV.

The gene calls are TRBV3-1 (or the pseudogene TRBV3-2) and TRBJ2-7, with 8 bases identical to TRBD2. Germline CDR1 LGHDT, CDR2 YNNKEL (reference sequence). There are 15 residues in the CDR3. V trimming: 1 base; J trimming: 2 bases; junction bases outside the gene matches: 4. In DNA form, the CDR3 reads TGTGCCAGCAGCCAAGGCCTAGCGGGCACCTACGAGCAGTACTTC. It translates to CASSQGLAGTYEQYF.

The CDR3 DNA is TGTGCCAGCAGGGCGATCTATTCAGACAGATCGGCCCAGCATTTT. Amino acid sequence: CASRAIYSDRSAQHF. The chain couples TRBV28 to TRBJ1-5, with a possible D match to TRBD1 (5 bases). The CDR3 has 15 residues. In germline, CDR1 is MDHEN, CDR2 SYDVKM. V gave up 6 bases and J gave up 11 bases, with 23 bases separating them.

This chain links TRBV7-2 with TRBJ1-3, with unresolved D. There are 16 residues in the CDR3. V lost 11 bases and J 2 bases, leaving 22 bases between the germline ends. The germline V gene has CDR1 SGHTA and CDR2 FQGNSA. The CDR3 bases are TGTGCCTCAAGTCTTGCATGGATAAGGACTGGAAACACCATATATTTT. It codes for CASSLAWIRTGNTIYF.

The gene calls are TRBV6-5 and TRBJ2-7; TRBD1 might be the D (6 bases). V dropped 2 bases and J dropped 3 bases, with 11 bases sitting between them. The germline V gene encodes CDR1 MNHEY and CDR2 SVGAGI. The CDR3 contains 14 residues. Written as DNA, the CDR3 is TGTGCCAGCAGTTACGGGGGACAACTCTACGAGCAGTACTTC. Encoded protein: CASSYGGQLYEQYF.

In its sample, this clone was seen once. The rearrangement uses TRBV10-1 and TRBJ1-1; D might be TRBD1 (5 bases). Germline assignment: CDR1 WNHNN and CDR2 SYGVQD (reference sequence). The V gene lost 3 bases and the J gene lost 3 bases, with 5 bases spanning the gap. The CDR3 length is 12 residues. The CDR3: CASSDRDTEAFF. The CDR3 nucleotides read TGCGCCAGCAGTGACAGGGACACTGAAGCTTTCTTT.

The chain carries TRBV6-5 and TRBJ1-2; D call uncertain. CDR3 length: 13 residues. Trimming removed 2 bases from V and 8 bases from J, with 12 bases in between. Per germline, CDR1 MNHEY and CDR2 SVGAGI. CDR3 bases: TGTGCCAGCAGTTACGGGGAGGGAGGCGGCTACACCTTC. Residues: CASSYGEGGGYTF.

The chain uses TRBV11-2 and TRBJ2-1; 7 bases map to TRBD1. Germline V gives CDR1 SGHAT, CDR2 FQNNGV. The CDR3 contains 13 residues. V lost 4 bases to trimming and J lost 8 bases; unmatched junction nucleotides: 5. The CDR3 bases are TGTGCCAGCAGCTCGGGACAGTCGGATGAGCAGTTCTTC. Translation: CASSSGQSDEQFF.

This chain joins TRBV11-1 and TRBJ1-1; 8 bases match TRBD1. There are 13 residues in the CDR3. Germline V lookup: CDR1 SGHAT, CDR2 FQDESV (reference sequence). The junction had 10 bases not matched to a gene; V was cut back by 5 bases and J by 11 bases. CDR3 sequence (DNA): TGTGCCAGCAGCCTCGGACAGGGTACGATGGCTTTCTTT. It encodes CASSLGQGTMAFF.